This T cell receptor (beta chain) originates from a study of neoadjuvant anti-PD-1 for oral cavity cancer (dated by TCRdb to 2020 to 2022). Regarding the research as a whole: Patients mostly received three to four biweekly doses of nivolumab at 3 mg/kg before curative-intent surgical resection. Patients with complete response, partial response or stable disease by RECIST 1.1 were defined as responders, whereas patients with progression were defined as non-responders. Patients without progression received a fourth nivolumab dose around day 43 and underwent definitive surgical resection on days 50-56. A 33% response rate was observed in the parent correlative cohort, in which over nine patients were included. Study-wide findings and limitations: Higher pretreatment blood TCRbeta clonality and lower post-treatment tumor TCRbeta clonality were correlated with higher pretreatment blood Treg/Th17 ratios. The TCR analyses had only three patients in each response group, and the authors called for validation in larger cohorts. After neoadjuvant nivolumab, significantly higher T cell clonality (Gini index) was found within PBMCs in non-responders than in responders.

On this clone: There is no known antigen for this receptor. The sample holds no much larger clone one base away, and base qualities are not on file.

Unmatched junction bases come to 8, with V trimmed by 2 bases and J by 7 bases. The CDR3 runs 16 amino acids, cysteine and phenylalanine included. The retained sequence is limited to the CDR3, 48 bases, with the frame set at the first base. For CDR1 and CDR2, the germline V gene lists MNHNS and SASEGT. PBMC libraries used mostly roughly 500 ng of input genomic DNA for deep sequencing, with six replicates per sample. Following the manufacturer's instructions, the team built TCRbeta libraries using the immunoSEQ hsTCRbeta kit. An Illumina NovaSeq 6000 S4 flow cell was used to sequence the final libraries, which had first been combined to 3 nM. On the authors' methods: The immunoSEQ Analyzer handled quality control and preprocessing of the raw data. The analysis was restricted to productive rearrangements, with each unique CDR3 amino acid sequence defining a clonotype. Repertoire clonality was estimated as the Gini-Simpson index, computed with the R package tcR. Gini indices were compared with Student's t test, and associations with tumor size change were assessed by Pearson correlation. TCRdb re-hosts the immuneACCESS table, in-frame sequences only. Its copies lack some clones; in the studies checked, an unresolved V gene accounts for under half of them, and the cause for the rest is not known. That table is the source of V, J and clone size, and D and trimming were worked out from the DNA. Within this sample are fewer than 90,000 clones, with more than 75% of them counted one time only. Less than 4% of the sample belongs to the ten largest clones.

The time point label here, explained by the study, means: after neoadjuvant nivolumab, at surgical resection. Patients were newly diagnosed with stage II-IVA oral cavity squamous cell carcinoma and had received no prior systemic or radiation treatment. The cohort consisted of patients with HPV-negative, locally advanced oral cavity squamous cell carcinoma. No culture maintenance or expansion was done, as the peripheral blood mononuclear cells went straight to analysis. Samples were obtained from a longitudinal correlative study of a single-arm phase II trial of neoadjuvant nivolumab in oral cavity squamous cell carcinoma. Subject-matched pre- and post-treatment PBMCs and tumors from three responders and three non-responders underwent genomic DNA-based TCRbeta sequencing. Peripheral blood mononuclear cells were collected before nivolumab treatment and were collected again after treatment, at the time of surgery. The Maxwell RSC DNA from Cells kit was used to extract genomic DNA from PBMCs.

Sequenced here: PBMCs, sampled after nivolumab (anti-PD-1) treatment. The chain is assembled from TRBV6-1 and TRBJ1-6; 7 central nucleotides agree with TRBD1. The TCR sequence derives from a person aged 35-79 years with oral cavity squamous cell carcinoma. The DNA sequence follows: TGTGCCAGCAGTGAAATAACGGGACAGAGAAATTCACCCCTCCACTTT. Its translation is CASSEITGQRNSPLHF.